This is a list of T cell receptor beta chains from one sample in a study of Ad26.COV2.S vaccination and SARS-CoV-2 variants. The method was immunoSEQ multiplex PCR; TCRdb's version includes in-frame clones alone and lacks a portion of them. The sample has roughly 400,000 clones, 90% seen once. The sequences come from peripheral blood, collected in a trial of Ad26.COV2.S vaccine versus placebo. The receptors stem from a person aged 18-65 years who received the Ad26.COV2.S COVID-19 vaccine or a placebo. Both conserved end residues are part of each CDR3. D genes are given only for firm matches. The listing skips clone size in some rows; elsewhere it reads once, few, many or a size class.

11 TRBJ1-2 . TRBV19 . TGTGCCTCCTCCTGGGGCACCGGCTACACCTTC CASSWGTGYTF
14 TRBJ1-1 . TRBV6-2/TRBV6-3 . TGTGCCAGCAGTCCCTTTGACAGGAATCCTGAAGCTTTCTTT CASSPFDRNPEAFF
16 TRBJ2-3 . TRBV11-2 TRBD2 TGTGCCAGCAGCTCGGGACTAGCGGGAGGGACAGATACGCAGTATTTT CASSSGLAGGTDTQYF
16 TRBJ2-3 . TRBV19 TRBD1 TGTGCCACCACGACGACAGGGAGAGGTCGCACAGATACGCAGTATTTT CATTTTGRGRTDTQYF
18 TRBJ2-3 . TRBV9 TRBD2 TGTGCCAGCAGCCCCCGACTAGCGGGAACCCCTGGCACAGATACGCAGTATTTT CASSPRLAGTPGTDTQYF
15 TRBJ2-3 once TRBV4-2 . TGTGCCAGCAGCCAAGTCCCGGACGTAGAAAGGTCGCAGTATTTT CASSQVPDVERSQYF
11 TRBJ2-5 . TRBV5-1 . TGCGCCAGCAGCTCGTTAGAGACCCAGTACTTC CASSSLETQYF
17 TRBJ2-1 . TRBV5-1 . TGCGCCAGCAGCTTGGATCCCTTGTGGAGCTCCTACAATGAGCAGTTCTTC CASSLDPLWSSYNEQFF
12 TRBJ2-1 . TRBV29-1 . TGCAGCGTTGATGACTACACCAATGAGCAGTTCTTC CSVDDYTNEQFF
14 TRBJ1-1 . TRBV6-5 . TGTGCCAGCAGGTCCGGGACACCTAACACTGAAGCTTTCTTT CASRSGTPNTEAFF
14 TRBJ1-2 . TRBV6-4 . TGTGCCAGCAGTCCCTCCGGGGGCGGCAGTGGCTACACCTTC CASSPSGGGSGYTF
17 TRBJ2-3 . TRBV7-2 TRBD1 TGTGCCAGCAGCCCCGACCGGGACAGGGTTTTAGTAGATACGCAGTATTTT CASSPDRDRVLVDTQYF
16 TRBJ1-2 . TRBV28 TRBD1 TGTGCCAGCAGTGCAATCGCGACAGGGGGGGGCTATGGCTACACCTTC CASSAIATGGGYGYTF
11 TRBJ2-7 . TRBV20-1 . TGCAGTGCTAGAAATCCAGACGAGCAGTACTTC CSARNPDEQYF
16 TRBJ2-5 . TRBV7-2 TRBD2 TGTGCCAGCAGCCTTAGCGGGAGAATCGGTGGAGAGACCCAGTACTTC CASSLSGRIGGETQYF
15 TRBJ1-6 . TRBV3-1/TRBV3-2 . TGTGCCAGCAGCCCAAGAGACAGAAATAATTCACCCCTCCACTTT CASSPRDRNNSPLHF
17 TRBJ2-7 . TRBV3-1/TRBV3-2 TRBD2 TGTGCCAGCAGCCGCACCGGACTAGCGGGAGCATCCTACGAGCAGTACTTC CASSRTGLAGASYEQYF
14 TRBJ2-6 . TRBV2 . TGTGCCAGCAGTGAGGAGGGGGTAGGCAACGTCCTGACTTTC CASSEEGVGNVLTF
16 TRBJ1-2 . TRBV2 TRBD1 TGTGCCAGCAGTGCGGGTAGACAGGGGGCTGGTTTTGGCTACACCTTC CASSAGRQGAGFGYTF
16 TRBJ2-1 . TRBV14 . TGTGCCAGCAGCCAAGGGACGGGGCTAACCTACAATGAGCAGTTCTTC CASSQGTGLTYNEQFF
15 TRBJ2-1 . TRBV19 TRBD2 TGTGCCAGTAGTATACTGGCGGGAGGGTTCAATGAGCAGTTCTTC CASSILAGGFNEQFF
14 TRBJ2-1 . TRBV9 . TGTGCCAGCGCGGCCGGACAGCCATACAATGAGCAGTTCTTC CASAAGQPYNEQFF
17 TRBJ2-2 . TRBV9 . TGTGCCAGCAGCCCCCGAGGAGGGGGCGCGAGAACCGGGGAGCTGTTTTTT CASSPRGGGARTGELFF
16 TRBJ2-3 . TRBV5-1 TRBD2 TGCGCCAGCAGCTTGGAGGGACTAGCGGTCACAGATACGCAGTATTTT CASSLEGLAVTDTQYF
11 TRBJ2-2 . TRBV25-1 . TGTGCCAGCAGGGAGACCGGGGAGCTGTTTTTT CASRETGELFF
19 TRBJ2-5 . TRBV7-9 TRBD1 TGTGCCAGCAGCTTAGGGTGGGACTGGTCACAGGGGGAAAAAGAGACCCAGTACTTC CASSLGWDWSQGEKETQYF
15 TRBJ2-1 . TRBV20-1 TRBD2 TGCAGTGCTAGTTCGGCGGGACTAGGGAGGAATGAGCAGTTCTTC CSASSAGLGRNEQFF
18 TRBJ2-3 . TRBV5-6 . TGTGCCAGCAGCTTGGATCCAGGGGGGCTTTTGGGCACAGATACGCAGTATTTT CASSLDPGGLLGTDTQYF
14 TRBJ2-7 . TRBV9 . TGTGCCAGCAGCGAGGGCGTGAGGACCTACGAGCAGTACTTC CASSEGVRTYEQYF
16 TRBJ2-1 . TRBV5-6 TRBD2 TGTGCCAGCAGCTTCGGTAGCGGGATGGCGGACAATGAGCAGTTCTTC CASSFGSGMADNEQFF